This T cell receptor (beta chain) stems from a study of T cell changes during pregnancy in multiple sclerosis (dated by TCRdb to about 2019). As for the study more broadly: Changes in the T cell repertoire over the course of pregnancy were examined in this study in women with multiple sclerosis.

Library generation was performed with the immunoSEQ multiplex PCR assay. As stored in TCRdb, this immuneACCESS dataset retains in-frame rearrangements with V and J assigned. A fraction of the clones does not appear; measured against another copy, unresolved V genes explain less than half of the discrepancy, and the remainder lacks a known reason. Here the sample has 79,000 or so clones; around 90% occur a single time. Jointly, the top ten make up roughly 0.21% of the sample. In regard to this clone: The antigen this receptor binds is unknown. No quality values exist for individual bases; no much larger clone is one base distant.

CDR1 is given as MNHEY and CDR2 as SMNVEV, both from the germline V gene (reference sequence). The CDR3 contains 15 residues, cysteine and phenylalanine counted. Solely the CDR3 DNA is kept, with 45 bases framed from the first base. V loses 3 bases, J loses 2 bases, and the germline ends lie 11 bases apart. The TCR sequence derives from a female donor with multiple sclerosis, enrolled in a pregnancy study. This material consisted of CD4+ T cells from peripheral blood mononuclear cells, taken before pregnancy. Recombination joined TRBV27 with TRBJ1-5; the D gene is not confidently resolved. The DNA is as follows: TGTGCCAGCAGTTTCCTTATGGGAGGCAATCAGCCCCAGCATTTT. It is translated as CASSFLMGGNQPQHF.